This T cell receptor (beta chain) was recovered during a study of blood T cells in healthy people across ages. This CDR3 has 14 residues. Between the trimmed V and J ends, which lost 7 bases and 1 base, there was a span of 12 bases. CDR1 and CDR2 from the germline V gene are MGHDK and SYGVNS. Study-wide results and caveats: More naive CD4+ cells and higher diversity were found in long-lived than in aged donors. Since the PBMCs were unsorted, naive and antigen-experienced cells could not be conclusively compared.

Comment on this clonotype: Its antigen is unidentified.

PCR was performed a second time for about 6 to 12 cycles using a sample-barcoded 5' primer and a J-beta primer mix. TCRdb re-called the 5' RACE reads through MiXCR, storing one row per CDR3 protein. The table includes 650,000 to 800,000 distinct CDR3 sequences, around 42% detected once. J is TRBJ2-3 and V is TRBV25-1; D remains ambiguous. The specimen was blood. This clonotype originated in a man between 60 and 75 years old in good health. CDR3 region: CASTIGAGTDTQYF. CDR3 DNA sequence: TGTGCCAGCACCATAGGAGCAGGCACAGATACGCAGTATTTT.